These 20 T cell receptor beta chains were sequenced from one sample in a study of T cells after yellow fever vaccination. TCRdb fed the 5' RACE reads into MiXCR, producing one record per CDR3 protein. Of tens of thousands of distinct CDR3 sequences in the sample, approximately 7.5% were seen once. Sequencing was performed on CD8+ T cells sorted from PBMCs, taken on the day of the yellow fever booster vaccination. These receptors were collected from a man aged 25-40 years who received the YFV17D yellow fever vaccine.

DNA for the CDR3: TGTGCCAGCAGCTTCAGTGGGAGAGAGCAGTACTTC. Protein product: CASSFSGREQYF. The V gene is TRBV5-4, the J gene TRBJ2-7, with D tentatively TRBD2 (5 bases). CDR3 size: 12 residues. Germline V gene data show CDR1 as SGHNT and CDR2 as YYREEE (reference sequence). The V end was cut by 2 bases, the J end by 7 bases, with 10 bases between.

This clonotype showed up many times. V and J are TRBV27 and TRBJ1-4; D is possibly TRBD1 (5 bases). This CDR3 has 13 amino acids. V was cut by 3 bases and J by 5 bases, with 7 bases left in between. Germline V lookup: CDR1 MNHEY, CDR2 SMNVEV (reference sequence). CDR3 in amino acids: CASSFNRNEKLFF. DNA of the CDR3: TGTGCCAGCAGTTTTAACAGGAATGAAAAACTGTTTTTT.

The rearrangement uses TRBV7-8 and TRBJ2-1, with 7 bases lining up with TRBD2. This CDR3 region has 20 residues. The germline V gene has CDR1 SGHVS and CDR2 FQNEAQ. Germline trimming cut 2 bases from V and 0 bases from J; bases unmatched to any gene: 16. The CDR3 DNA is TGTGCCAGCAGCTTACCCGCCCAGCGGGAAGCCAATGGCTCCTACAATGAGCAGTTCTTC. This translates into CASSLPAQREANGSYNEQFF.

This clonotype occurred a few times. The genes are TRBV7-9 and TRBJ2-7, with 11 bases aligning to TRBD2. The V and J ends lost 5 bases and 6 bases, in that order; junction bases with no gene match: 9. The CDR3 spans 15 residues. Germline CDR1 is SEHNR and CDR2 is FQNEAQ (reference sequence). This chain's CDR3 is CASSPLGTSGAEQYF. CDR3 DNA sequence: TGTGCCAGCAGCCCCTTAGGGACTAGCGGAGCCGAGCAGTACTTC. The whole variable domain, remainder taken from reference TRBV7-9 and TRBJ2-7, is DTGVSQNPRHKITKRGQNVTFRCDPISEHNRLYWYRQTLGQGPEFLTYFQNEAQLEKSRLLSDRFSAERPKGSFSTLEIQRTEQGDSAMYLCASSPLGTSGAEQYFGPGTRLTVT.

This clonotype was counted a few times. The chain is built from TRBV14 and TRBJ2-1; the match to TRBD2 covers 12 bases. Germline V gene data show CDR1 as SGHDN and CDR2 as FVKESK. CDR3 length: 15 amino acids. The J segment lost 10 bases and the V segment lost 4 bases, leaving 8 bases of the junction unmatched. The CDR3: CASSLWTSGVREQFF. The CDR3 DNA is TGTGCCAGCAGCCTGTGGACTAGCGGGGTCCGGGAGCAGTTCTTC.

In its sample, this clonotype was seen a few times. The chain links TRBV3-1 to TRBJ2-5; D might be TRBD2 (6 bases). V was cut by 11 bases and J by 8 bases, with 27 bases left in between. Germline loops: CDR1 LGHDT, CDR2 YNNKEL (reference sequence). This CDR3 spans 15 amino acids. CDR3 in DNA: TGTGCCTCCAGCCAAGAATGGGAGACTAGTGAAACCCAGTACTTC. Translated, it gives CASSQEWETSETQYF.

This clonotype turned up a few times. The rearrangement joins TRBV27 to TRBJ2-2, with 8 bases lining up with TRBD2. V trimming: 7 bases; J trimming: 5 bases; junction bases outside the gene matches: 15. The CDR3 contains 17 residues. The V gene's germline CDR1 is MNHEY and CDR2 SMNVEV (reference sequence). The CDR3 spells CASTVAGWVSGTGELFF. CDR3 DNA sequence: TGTGCCAGCACCGTAGCGGGATGGGTCTCAGGAACCGGGGAGCTGTTTTTT.

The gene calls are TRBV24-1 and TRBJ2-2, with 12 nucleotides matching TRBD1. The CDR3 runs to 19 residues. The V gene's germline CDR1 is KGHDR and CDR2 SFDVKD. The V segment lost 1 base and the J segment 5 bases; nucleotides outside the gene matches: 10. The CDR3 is CATSDFAGQGAFGTGELFF. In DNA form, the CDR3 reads TGTGCCACCAGTGATTTCGCGGGACAGGGGGCGTTTGGGACCGGGGAGCTGTTTTTT.

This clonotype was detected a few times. CDR3 in amino acids: CASSYRLGGLQETQYF. DNA of the CDR3: TGTGCCAGCAGTTACCGCCTGGGGGGTCTCCAAGAGACCCAGTACTTC. The V call is TRBV28, the J call TRBJ2-5, with D tentatively TRBD2 (6 bases). From germline, CDR1 is MDHEN and CDR2 SYDVKM. The CDR3 totals 16 residues. Trimming took 4 bases from V and 1 from J, leaving 16 bases between them.

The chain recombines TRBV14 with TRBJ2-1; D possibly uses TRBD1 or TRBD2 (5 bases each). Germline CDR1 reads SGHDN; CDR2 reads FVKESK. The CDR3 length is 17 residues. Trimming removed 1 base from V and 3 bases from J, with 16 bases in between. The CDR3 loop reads CASSQASGPPNYNEQFF. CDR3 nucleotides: TGTGCCAGCAGCCAAGCGTCGGGGCCCCCAAACTACAATGAGCAGTTCTTC. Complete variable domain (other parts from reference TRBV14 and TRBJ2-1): EAGVTQFPSHSVIEKGQTVTLRCDPISGHDNLYWYRRVMGKEIKFLLHFVKESKQDESGMPNNRFLAERTGGTYSTLKVQPAELEDSGVYFCASSQASGPPNYNEQFFGPGTRLTVL.

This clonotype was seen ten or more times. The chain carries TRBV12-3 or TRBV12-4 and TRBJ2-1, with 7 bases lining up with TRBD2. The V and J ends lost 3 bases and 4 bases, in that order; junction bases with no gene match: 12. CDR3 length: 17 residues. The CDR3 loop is CASSFELADSPYNEQFF. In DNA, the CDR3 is TGTGCCAGCAGTTTTGAGCTAGCGGACTCTCCTTACAATGAGCAGTTCTTC.

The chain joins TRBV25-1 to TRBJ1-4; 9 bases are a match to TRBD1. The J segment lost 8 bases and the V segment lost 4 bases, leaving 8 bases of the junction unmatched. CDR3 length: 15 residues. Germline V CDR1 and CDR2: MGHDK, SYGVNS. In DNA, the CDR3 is TGTGCCAGCAGTGGTTTCACAGGGGGCGAAGAAAAACTGTTTTTT. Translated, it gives CASSGFTGGEEKLFF.

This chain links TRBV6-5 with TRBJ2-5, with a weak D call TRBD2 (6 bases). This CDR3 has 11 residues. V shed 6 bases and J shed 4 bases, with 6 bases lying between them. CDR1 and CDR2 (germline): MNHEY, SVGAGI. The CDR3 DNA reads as TGTGCCAGCAGAGCGGGAGAGACCCAGTACTTC. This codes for CASRAGETQYF.

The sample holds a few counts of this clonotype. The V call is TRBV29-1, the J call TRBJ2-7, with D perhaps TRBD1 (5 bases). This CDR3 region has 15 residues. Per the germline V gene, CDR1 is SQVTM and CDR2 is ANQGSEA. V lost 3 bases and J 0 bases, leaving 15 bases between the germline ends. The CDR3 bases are TGCAGCGTTGACGTTGACAGCGCCCACTCCTACGAGCAGTACTTC. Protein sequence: CSVDVDSAHSYEQYF.

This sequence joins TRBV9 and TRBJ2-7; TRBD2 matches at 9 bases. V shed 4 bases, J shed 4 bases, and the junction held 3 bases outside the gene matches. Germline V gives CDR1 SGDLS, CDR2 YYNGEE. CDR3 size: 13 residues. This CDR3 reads CASSFSGGYEQYF. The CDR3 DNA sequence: TGTGCCAGCAGCTTCAGCGGGGGGTACGAGCAGTACTTC.

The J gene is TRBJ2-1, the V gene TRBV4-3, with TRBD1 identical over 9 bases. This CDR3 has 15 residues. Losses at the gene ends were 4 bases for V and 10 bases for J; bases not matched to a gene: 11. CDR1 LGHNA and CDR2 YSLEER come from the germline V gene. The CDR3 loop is CASSPIPGQGEEQFF. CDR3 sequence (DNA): TGCGCCAGCAGCCCGATCCCGGGACAGGGTGAGGAGCAGTTCTTC.

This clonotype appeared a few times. The CDR3 here is CAIRATEGNEQFF. The CDR3 DNA sequence: TGTGCCATCCGGGCGACAGAGGGGAATGAGCAGTTCTTC. The chain carries TRBV10-3 and TRBJ2-1; either TRBD1 or TRBD2 may supply D (5 bases each). In germline, CDR1 is ENHRY, CDR2 SYGVKD. The V gene lost 8 bases and the J gene lost 7 bases, with 15 bases spanning the gap. This CDR3 spans 13 amino acids.

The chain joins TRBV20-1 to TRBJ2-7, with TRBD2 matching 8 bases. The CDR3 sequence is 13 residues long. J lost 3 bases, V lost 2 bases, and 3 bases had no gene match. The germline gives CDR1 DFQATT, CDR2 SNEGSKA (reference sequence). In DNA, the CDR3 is TGCAGTGCTAGACTAGCGGGTTTCTACGAGCAGTACTTC. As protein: CSARLAGFYEQYF.

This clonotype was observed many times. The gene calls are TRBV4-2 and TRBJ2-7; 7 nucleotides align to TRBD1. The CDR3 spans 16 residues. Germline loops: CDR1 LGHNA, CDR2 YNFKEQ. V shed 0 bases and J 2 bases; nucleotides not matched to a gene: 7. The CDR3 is CASSQERGLVTYEQYF. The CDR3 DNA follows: TGTGCCAGCAGCCAAGAGAGGGGGCTAGTGACCTACGAGCAGTACTTC.

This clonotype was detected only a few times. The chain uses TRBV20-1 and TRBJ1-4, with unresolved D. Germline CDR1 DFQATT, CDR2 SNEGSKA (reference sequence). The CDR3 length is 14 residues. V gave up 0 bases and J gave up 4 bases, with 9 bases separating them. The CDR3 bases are TGCAGTGCTAGAGATGTGGGTCGTAATGAAAAACTGTTTTTT. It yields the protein CSARDVGRNEKLFF.